This T cell receptor beta chain is from a study of Ad26.COV2.S vaccination and SARS-CoV-2 variants. Profiled with immunoSEQ multiplex PCR; TCRdb holds only in-frame clones, not every one. The data show 350,000 to 400,000 clones, about nine tenths seen once. This CDR3 region has 16 residues. V shed 4 bases, J shed 4 bases, and the junction held 12 bases outside the gene matches. The germline V gene encodes CDR1 SGDLS and CDR2 YYNGEE. Treatment of the sample: about 20 received Ad26.COV2.S at low or high dose, single or two shots; roughly five received placebo; per-sample allocation not given. Samples analyzed were those drawn on day 63 after the first vaccine or placebo injection.

The sequence came from a person aged 18 to 59 who received the Ad26.COV2.S COVID-19 vaccine or a placebo. V gene TRBV9 combines with J gene TRBJ2-3; TRBD2 matches at 7 bases. Sequencing was performed on peripheral blood, taken in a trial of Ad26.COV2.S vaccine versus placebo. CDR3 bases: TGTGCCAGCAGCCCACGGGGGGACTTTTCCCCAGATACGCAGTATTTT. It translates to CASSPRGDFSPDTQYF.